This T cell receptor beta chain was sequenced for a study of T cell changes during pregnancy in multiple sclerosis. The assay was immunoSEQ multiplex PCR, and TCRdb's table has in-frame clones only and misses some. The sample has 58,000 or so clones, over 75% seen once. V dropped 3 bases and J dropped 8 bases, with 16 bases sitting between them. Germline V lookup: CDR1 MDHEN, CDR2 SYDVKM. This CDR3 is built from 15 residues. V usage is TRBV28 and J usage is TRBJ1-4, with D possibly matching TRBD1 (6 bases). This clonotype was sampled from a female donor with multiple sclerosis, enrolled in a pregnancy study. Here the sequenced sample was peripheral blood, taken after pregnancy. The CDR3 DNA follows: TGTGCCAGCAGTTTTTTACGCCAGGGACACGAAAAACTGTTTTTT. Its protein is CASSFLRQGHEKLFF.